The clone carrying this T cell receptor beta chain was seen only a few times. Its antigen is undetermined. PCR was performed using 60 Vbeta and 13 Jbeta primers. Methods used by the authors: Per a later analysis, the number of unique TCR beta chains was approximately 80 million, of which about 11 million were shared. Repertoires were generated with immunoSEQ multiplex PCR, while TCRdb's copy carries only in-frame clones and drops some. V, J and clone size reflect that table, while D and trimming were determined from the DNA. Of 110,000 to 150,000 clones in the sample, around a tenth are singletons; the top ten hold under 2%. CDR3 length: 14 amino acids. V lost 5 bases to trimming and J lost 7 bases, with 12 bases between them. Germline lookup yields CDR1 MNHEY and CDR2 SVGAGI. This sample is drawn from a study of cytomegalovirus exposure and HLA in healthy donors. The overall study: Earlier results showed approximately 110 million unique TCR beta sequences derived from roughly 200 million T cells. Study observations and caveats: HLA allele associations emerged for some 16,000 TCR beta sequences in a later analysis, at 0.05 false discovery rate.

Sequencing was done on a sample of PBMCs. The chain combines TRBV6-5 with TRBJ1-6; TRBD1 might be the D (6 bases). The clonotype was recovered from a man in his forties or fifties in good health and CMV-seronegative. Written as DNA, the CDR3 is TGTGCCAGCAGTAGACAGGCCGCCAATTCACCCCTCCACTTT. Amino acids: CASSRQAANSPLHF.